This TCR beta chain originates from a study of beta chain features in type 1 diabetes. General study findings and limits: Lower insertion and higher deletion counts appeared at VDJ junctions in type 1 diabetes patients. Moderately but significantly shorter TCRB CDR3s were found in Type 1 diabetes patients in all four CD4+ subsets.

Note on this clone: Its cognate antigen is unknown.

The study reverse transcribed the entire isolated RNA, so it sequenced expressed TCRB transcripts. Average reads for naive, central memory and regulatory T cell samples were 3.5 million to 4.5 million. This table comes from immunoSEQ multiplex PCR, and its TCRdb copy is limited to in-frame clones, with some not included. The table lists 150,000 to 170,000 clones, 10% of them singletons. Input material: central memory CD4+ T cells from blood. The receptor was isolated from a man younger than 40 with type 1 diabetes.

The CDR3 DNA sequence: TGTGCCAGCAGTGTTAGCTACAATGAGCAGTTCTTC. Translation: CASSVSYNEQFF. The chain combines TRBV2 with TRBJ2-1; D is unclear. CDR3 length: 12 amino acids. V was cut by 4 bases and J by 3 bases, with 4 bases left in between. CDR1 SNHLY and CDR2 FYNNEI come from the germline V gene. Variable domain in full (rest from reference TRBV2 and TRBJ2-1): EPEVTQTPSHQVTQMGQEVILRCVPISNHLYFYWYRQILGQKVEFLVSFYNNEISEKSEIFDDQFSVERPDGSNFTLKIRSTKLEDSAMYFCASSVSYNEQFFGPGTRLTVL.